This T cell receptor (beta chain) was documented in a study of T cell repertoires in cytomegalovirus infection. Each CDR3 protein is one row after TCRdb ran MiXCR on the reads. The data show over 85,000 distinct CDR3 sequences, 16% seen once. V lost 4 bases to trimming and J lost 0 bases, with 14 bases between them. The germline V gene encodes CDR1 SGHRS and CDR2 YFSETQ. The CDR3 covers 16 residues. The V and J genes are TRBV5-1 and TRBJ1-3, with a weak D call TRBD1 (6 bases). The clonotype originates from a human donor in good health (CMV status not recorded). Some clones in this sample may be carry-over from other donors' samples. Sequencing was done on a sample of PBMCs. This CDR3 reads CASSEGQILSGNTIYF. The CDR3 nucleotides are TGCGCCAGCAGCGAAGGACAGATCCTCTCTGGAAACACCATATATTTT. Complete variable domain (other parts from reference TRBV5-1 and TRBJ1-3): KAGVTQTPRYLIKTRGQQVTLSCSPISGHRSVSWYQQTPGQGLQFLFEYFSETQRNKGNFPGRFSGRQFSNSRSEMNVSTLELGDSALYLCASSEGQILSGNTIYFGEGSWLTVV.